The 20 T cell receptor beta chains listed next were all sequenced from one sample in a study of CD8 T cells in ankylosing spondylitis. MiXCR was run by TCRdb on the 5' RACE reads, yielding one entry per CDR3 protein. The repertoire holds some 840,000 distinct CDR3 sequences, with approximately 10% as singletons. For these receptors, no antigen is known. Study results and limitations: Blood of patients with ankylosing spondylitis appeared to be characterized by a TCR beta motif of eight or nine highly homologous variants.

The sample comprised blood, either unsorted or a sorted T cell fraction (not recorded which). The source is a male donor with ankylosing spondylitis.

This clonotype was detected many times. The chain combines TRBV20-1 with TRBJ2-3, with D possibly being TRBD1 (5 bases). Trimming shortened V by 0 bases and J by 2 bases, and 12 bases separated the two germline ends. The CDR3 spans 15 residues. Germline values: CDR1 DFQATT, CDR2 SNEGSKA (reference sequence). Here the CDR3 reads CSARDRKGPTDTQYF. As DNA, the CDR3 is TGCAGTGCTAGAGATAGAAAGGGGCCCACAGATACGCAGTATTTT.

This chain connects TRBV20-1 to TRBJ2-3; 7 bases line up with TRBD1. There are 13 residues in the CDR3. V was pared by 8 bases and J by 2 bases, with 7 bases of the junction left unmatched. Germline loops: CDR1 DFQATT, CDR2 SNEGSKA (reference sequence). The CDR3 loop is CSPETGTTDTQYF. CDR3 nucleotides: TGCAGTCCCGAGACAGGGACCACAGATACGCAGTATTTT.

The chain is built from TRBV20-1 and TRBJ2-7; 7 nucleotides match TRBD1. The germline CDR1 and CDR2 sequences are DFQATT and SNEGSKA (reference sequence). The CDR3 loop spans 15 amino acids. V shed 6 bases, J shed 3 bases, and the junction held 14 bases outside the gene matches. The CDR3 is CSATEGAGGNYEQYF. In DNA form, the CDR3 reads TGCAGTGCAACCGAAGGGGCAGGGGGAAACTACGAGCAGTACTTC.

V is TRBV5-1 and J is TRBJ2-1; TRBD1 matches at 7 bases. J was trimmed by 1 base and V by 4 bases; bases with no gene match: 11. This CDR3 contains 17 residues. Germline V lookup: CDR1 SGHRS, CDR2 YFSETQ. The CDR3 region has the DNA TGCGCCAGCAGCAAGTTAGGGGGCGGGCAGTCCTACAATGAGCAGTTCTTC. This encodes CASSKLGGGQSYNEQFF.

At least ten counts were recorded for this clonotype. This chain links TRBV7-2 with TRBJ2-7; a possible D gene is TRBD1 (5 bases). Trimming cost V 8 bases and J 3 bases, with 11 bases left between them. Germline-derived CDR1 and CDR2 are SGHTA and FQGNSA. This CDR3 has 12 amino acids. In nucleotides, the CDR3 is TGTGCCAGCGGACCAGACAGCTACGAGCAGTACTTC. The encoded protein is CASGPDSYEQYF.

The rearrangement joins TRBV6-2 or TRBV6-3 to TRBJ2-1; D not resolved. This CDR3 has 14 amino acids. The germline V gene encodes CDR1 MNHEY and CDR2 SVGEGT. The V end was cut by 2 bases, the J end by 6 bases, with 11 bases between. This CDR3 is CASSYERPPNEQFF. The CDR3 DNA reads as TGTGCCAGCAGTTACGAGAGACCACCCAATGAGCAGTTCTTC.

The V gene is TRBV20-1, the J gene TRBJ2-1, with TRBD2 matching 8 bases. Looked up from germline, CDR1 is DFQATT and CDR2 is SNEGSKA (reference sequence). The CDR3 totals 15 residues. The trim removed 0 bases at V and 4 bases at J, leaving 5 bases unmatched. The CDR3 DNA is TGCAGTGCTAGAGATCCCGAGCGGGAGTACAATGAGCAGTTCTTC. Its translation is CSARDPEREYNEQFF.

The chain is built from TRBV25-1 and TRBJ2-5, with TRBD1 as a possible D gene (6 bases). V lost 3 bases, J lost 4 bases, and 15 bases lay in between. CDR1 is MGHDK and CDR2 is SYGVNS in the germline V gene. CDR3 length: 15 amino acids. This CDR3 is CASSDSGELVETQYF. The CDR3 DNA reads as TGTGCCAGCAGTGATTCAGGGGAGTTGGTAGAGACCCAGTACTTC. Supplemented by reference TRBV25-1 and TRBJ2-5, the full variable domain reads EADIYQTPRYLVIGTGKKITLECSQTMGHDKMYWYQQDPGMELHLIHYSYGVNSTEKGDLSSESTVSRIRTEHFPLTLESARPSHTSQYLCASSDSGELVETQYFGPGTRLLVL.

This clonotype was counted at least ten times. This chain connects TRBV6-1 to TRBJ2-7, with 9 bases aligning to TRBD2. The length of the CDR3 is 15 residues. V lost 6 bases to trimming and J lost 4 bases; unmatched junction nucleotides: 10. Germline CDR1 is MNHNS and CDR2 is SASEGT. CDR3 in amino acids: CASSSPAGGYYEQYF. In DNA form, the CDR3 reads TGTGCCAGCAGCTCCCCGGCGGGAGGGTATTACGAGCAGTACTTC.

The chain recombines TRBV20-1 with TRBJ2-7; D unresolved. This CDR3 is built from 11 residues. Germline V gives CDR1 DFQATT, CDR2 SNEGSKA (reference sequence). The ends were cut back, 5 bases at V and 5 bases at J, with 10 bases in the middle. In DNA, the CDR3 is TGCAGTGCTCTCAGGATCCACGAGCAGTACTTC. Its protein product is CSALRIHEQYF.

This clonotype was seen a few times. The chain carries TRBV7-8 and TRBJ2-3, with D possibly matching TRBD1 (6 bases). Between the trimmed V and J ends, which lost 1 base and 5 bases, there was a span of 16 bases. The CDR3 consists of 16 residues. Germline V lookup: CDR1 SGHVS, CDR2 FQNEAQ. Here the CDR3 DNA reads TGTGCCAGCAGCTTAGGACATGGTCAGGGGAGAGATACGCAGTATTTT. This codes for CASSLGHGQGRDTQYF.

The chain uses TRBV7-2 and TRBJ1-1, with 7 bases aligning to TRBD1. The CDR3 has 13 residues. The V and J ends lost 5 bases and 4 bases, in that order; junction bases with no gene match: 4. In germline, CDR1 is SGHTA, CDR2 FQGNSA. In DNA, the CDR3 is TGTGCCAGCAGCGGGAGGGGGCGCACTGAAGCTTTCTTT. Its protein product is CASSGRGRTEAFF.

The chain recombines TRBV7-9 with TRBJ2-5; D is unresolved. Germline CDR1 and CDR2: SEHNR and FQNEAQ (reference sequence). With 2 bases removed from V and 5 bases from J, the gap between germline ends came to 18 bases. The CDR3 covers 16 residues. The CDR3 loop is CASSLRVLVGPETQYF. The CDR3 DNA is TGTGCCAGCAGCTTAAGGGTATTGGTAGGACCGGAGACCCAGTACTTC.

J is TRBJ1-1 and V is TRBV29-1; D call uncertain. Trimming stripped 5 bases from V and 2 bases from J, with 15 bases between. The V gene's germline CDR1 is SQVTM and CDR2 ANQGSEA. CDR3 length: 14 residues. The CDR3 DNA is TGCAGCGTTAAAGGTGGGGAGCCCAACACTGAAGCTTTCTTT. Translating gives CSVKGGEPNTEAFF.

This clonotype was counted many times. The CDR3 bases are TGTGCCAGCAGCCGTACACCTCGGGACCACTCGGGCTACAATGAGCAGTTCTTC. Amino acids: CASSRTPRDHSGYNEQFF. The V call is TRBV6-1, the J call TRBJ2-1, with D perhaps being TRBD1 or TRBD2 (5 bases each). CDR3 length: 18 amino acids. V gave up 6 bases and J gave up 3 bases, with 24 bases separating them. In germline, CDR1 is MNHNS, CDR2 SASEGT.

This clonotype has a handful of counts. The chain employs TRBV7-2 and TRBJ2-7; a possible D gene is TRBD2 (7 bases). Germline values: CDR1 SGHTA, CDR2 FQGNSA. V was pared by 3 bases and J by 0 bases, with 12 bases between. This CDR3 has 15 amino acids. This CDR3 reads CASSFLADSSYEQYF. In DNA, the CDR3 is TGTGCCAGCAGCTTCCTAGCGGACAGCTCCTACGAGCAGTACTTC.

This clonotype came up many times. CDR3 sequence: CSARDWQPPEPQHF. CDR3 nucleotides: TGCAGTGCTAGAGATTGGCAACCCCCAGAGCCCCAGCATTTT. This sequence joins TRBV20-1 and TRBJ1-5; D is unclear. This CDR3 region has 14 residues. Trimming removed 0 bases at V and 8 bases at J, with 14 bases between. Germline values: CDR1 DFQATT, CDR2 SNEGSKA (reference sequence).

This sequence joins TRBV18 and TRBJ2-3; the match to TRBD2 covers 7 bases. The CDR3 covers 15 residues. CDR1 and CDR2 (germline): KGHSH, LQKENI. V was clipped by 1 base and J by 0 bases; unmatched bases: 1. The CDR3 sequence is CASSPRGSSTDTQYF. The CDR3 bases are TGTGCCAGCTCACCACGCGGGAGTAGCACAGATACGCAGTATTTT. The entire variable domain, with the rest obtained from reference TRBV18 and TRBJ2-3, is as follows: NAGVMQNPRHLVRRRGQEARLRCSPMKGHSHVYWYRQLPEEGLKFMVYLQKENIIDESGMPKERFSAEFPKEGPSILRIQQVVRGDSAAYFCASSPRGSSTDTQYFGPGTRLTVL.

This rearrangement joins TRBV24-1 to TRBJ2-2; D is perhaps TRBD2 (5 bases). CDR3 length: 16 amino acids. Deletions cut 3 bases from V and 6 bases from J, with 16 bases between. Looked up from germline, CDR1 is KGHDR and CDR2 is SFDVKD. This CDR3 reads CATSDPGAGRAGELFF. The CDR3 DNA sequence: TGTGCCACCAGTGATCCGGGCGCTGGGCGGGCCGGGGAGCTGTTTTTT.

This clonotype was counted between two and nine times. The rearrangement uses TRBV20-1 and TRBJ2-1; 7 bases align to TRBD1. The CDR3 extends over 12 amino acids. V lost 5 bases to trimming and J lost 3 bases; unmatched junction nucleotides: 1. Germline-derived CDR1 and CDR2 are DFQATT and SNEGSKA (reference sequence). The CDR3 protein is CSAWDSYNEQFF. CDR3 sequence (DNA): TGCAGTGCTTGGGACAGCTACAATGAGCAGTTCTTC.